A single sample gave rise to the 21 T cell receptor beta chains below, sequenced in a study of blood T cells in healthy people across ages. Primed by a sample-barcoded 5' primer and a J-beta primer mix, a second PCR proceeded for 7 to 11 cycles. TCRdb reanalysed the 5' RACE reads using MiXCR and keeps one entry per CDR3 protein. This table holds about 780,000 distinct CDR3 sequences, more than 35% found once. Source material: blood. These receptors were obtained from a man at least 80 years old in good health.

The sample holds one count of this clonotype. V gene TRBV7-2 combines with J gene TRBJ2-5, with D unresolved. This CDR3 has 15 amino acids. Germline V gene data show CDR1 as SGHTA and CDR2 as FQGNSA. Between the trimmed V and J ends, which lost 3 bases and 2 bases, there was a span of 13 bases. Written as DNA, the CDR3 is TGTGCCAGCAGCTTTGTGGGTGGCCCTCAAGAGACCCAGTACTTC. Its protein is CASSFVGGPQETQYF.

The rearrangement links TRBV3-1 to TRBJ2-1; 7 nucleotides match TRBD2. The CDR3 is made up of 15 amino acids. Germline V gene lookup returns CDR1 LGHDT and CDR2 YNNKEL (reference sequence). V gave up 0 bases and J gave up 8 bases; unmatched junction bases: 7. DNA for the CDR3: TGTGCCAGCAGCCAAGAGGGCGCGGGAGTCGATGAGCAGTTCTTC. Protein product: CASSQEGAGVDEQFF.

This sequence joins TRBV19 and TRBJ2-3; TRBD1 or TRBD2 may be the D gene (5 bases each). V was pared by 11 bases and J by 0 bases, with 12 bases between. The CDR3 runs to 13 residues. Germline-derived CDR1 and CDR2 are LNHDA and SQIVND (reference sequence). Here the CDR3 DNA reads TGTGCCGGCTCCCGGGACAGCACAGATACGCAGTATTTT. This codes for CAGSRDSTDTQYF.

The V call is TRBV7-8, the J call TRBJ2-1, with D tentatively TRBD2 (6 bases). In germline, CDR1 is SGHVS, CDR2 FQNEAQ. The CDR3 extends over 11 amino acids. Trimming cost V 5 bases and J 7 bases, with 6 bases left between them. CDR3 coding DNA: TGTGCCAGCAGCGGGAGGAATGAGCAGTTCTTC. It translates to CASSGRNEQFF.

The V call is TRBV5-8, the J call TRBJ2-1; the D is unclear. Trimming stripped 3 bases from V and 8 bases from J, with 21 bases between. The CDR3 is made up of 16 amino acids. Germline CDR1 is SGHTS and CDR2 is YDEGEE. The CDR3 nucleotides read TGTGCCAGCAGCTACGAGACGGGCCCCCCCCGGGATGAGCAGTTCTTC. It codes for CASSYETGPPRDEQFF.

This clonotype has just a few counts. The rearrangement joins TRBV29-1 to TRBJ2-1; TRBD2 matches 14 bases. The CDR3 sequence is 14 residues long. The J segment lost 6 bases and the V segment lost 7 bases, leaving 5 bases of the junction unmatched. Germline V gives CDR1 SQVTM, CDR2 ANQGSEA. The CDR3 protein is CSATSGRAGNEQFF. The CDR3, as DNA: TGCAGCGCGACTAGCGGGAGGGCCGGCAATGAGCAGTTCTTC.

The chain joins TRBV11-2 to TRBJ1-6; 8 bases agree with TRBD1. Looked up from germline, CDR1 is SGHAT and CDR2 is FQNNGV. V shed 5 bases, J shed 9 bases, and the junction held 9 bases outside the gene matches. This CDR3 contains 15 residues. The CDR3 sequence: CASSPLQGASSPLHF. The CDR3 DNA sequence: TGTGCCAGCAGCCCGCTGCAGGGGGCGAGTTCACCCCTCCACTTT. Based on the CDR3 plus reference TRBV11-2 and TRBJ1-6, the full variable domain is EAGVAQSPRYKIIEKRQSVAFWCNPISGHATLYWYQQILGQGPKLLIQFQNNGVVDDSQLPKDRFSAERLKGVDSTLKIQPAKLEDSAVYLCASSPLQGASSPLHFGNGTRLTVT.

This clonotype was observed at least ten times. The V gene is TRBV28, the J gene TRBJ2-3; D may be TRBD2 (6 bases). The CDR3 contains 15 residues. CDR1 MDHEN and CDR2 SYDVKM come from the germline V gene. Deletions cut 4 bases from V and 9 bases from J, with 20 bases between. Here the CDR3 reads CASSSSGTSPGTQYF. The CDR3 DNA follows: TGTGCCAGCAGTTCCTCCGGGACTTCTCCAGGGACGCAGTATTTT.

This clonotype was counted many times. The CDR3 DNA follows: TGCGCCAGCAGCCCAACAGGGAATCCTCAAGAGACCCAGTACTTC. The encoded protein is CASSPTGNPQETQYF. The rearrangement joins TRBV5-1 to TRBJ2-5, with D maybe TRBD1 (6 bases). The V and J ends lost 4 bases and 2 bases respectively, with 15 bases between them. Germline assignment: CDR1 SGHRS and CDR2 YFSETQ. CDR3 size: 15 residues. The full variable domain, rest sourced from reference TRBV5-1 and TRBJ2-5, is KAGVTQTPRYLIKTRGQQVTLSCSPISGHRSVSWYQQTPGQGLQFLFEYFSETQRNKGNFPGRFSGRQFSNSRSEMNVSTLELGDSALYLCASSPTGNPQETQYFGPGTRLLVL.

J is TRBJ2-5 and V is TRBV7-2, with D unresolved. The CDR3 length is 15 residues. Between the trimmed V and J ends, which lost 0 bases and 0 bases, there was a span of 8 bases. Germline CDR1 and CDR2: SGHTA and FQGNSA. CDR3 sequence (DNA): TGTGCCAGCAGCTTAGCGGCCCTGTACCAAGAGACCCAGTACTTC. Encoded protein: CASSLAALYQETQYF.

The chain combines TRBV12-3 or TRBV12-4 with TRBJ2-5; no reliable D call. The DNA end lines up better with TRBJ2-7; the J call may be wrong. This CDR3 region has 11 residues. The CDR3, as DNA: TGTGCCAGCAGTTATAAGGGCGAGCAGTACTTC. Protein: CASSYKGEQYF.

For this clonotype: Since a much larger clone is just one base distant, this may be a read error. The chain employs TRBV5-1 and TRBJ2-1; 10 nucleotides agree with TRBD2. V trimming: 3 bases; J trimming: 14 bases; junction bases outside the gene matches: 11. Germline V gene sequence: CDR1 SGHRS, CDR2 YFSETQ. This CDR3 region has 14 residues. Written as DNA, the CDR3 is TGCGCCAGCAGCTGGGAACTAGCGGGAACTGGGAAGTTCTTC. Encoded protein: CASSWELAGTGKFF.

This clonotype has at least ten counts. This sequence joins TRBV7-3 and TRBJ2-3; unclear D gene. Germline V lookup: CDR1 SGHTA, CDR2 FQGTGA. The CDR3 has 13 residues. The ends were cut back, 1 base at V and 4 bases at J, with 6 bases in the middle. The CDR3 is CASSLNSPDTQYF. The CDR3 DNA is TGTGCCAGCAGCTTAAATTCCCCAGATACGCAGTATTTT. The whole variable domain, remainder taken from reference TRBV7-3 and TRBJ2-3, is GAGVSQTPSNKVTEKGKYVELRCDPISGHTALYWYRQSLGQGPEFLIYFQGTGAADDSGLPNDRFFAVRPEGSVSTLKIQRTERGDSAVYLCASSLNSPDTQYFGPGTRLTVL.

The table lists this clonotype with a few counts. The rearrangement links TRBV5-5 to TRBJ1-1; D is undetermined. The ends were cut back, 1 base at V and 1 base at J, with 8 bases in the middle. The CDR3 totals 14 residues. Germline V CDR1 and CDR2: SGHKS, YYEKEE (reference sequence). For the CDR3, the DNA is TGTGCCAGCAGCTTGTTTTTCAAGAACACTGAAGCTTTCTTT. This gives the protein CASSLFFKNTEAFF.

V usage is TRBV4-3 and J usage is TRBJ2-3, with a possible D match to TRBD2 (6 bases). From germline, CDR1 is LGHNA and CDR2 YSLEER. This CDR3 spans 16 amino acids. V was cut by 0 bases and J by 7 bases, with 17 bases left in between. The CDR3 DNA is TGCGCCAGCAGCCAAGACCGAGGACTCGGGGGAAATACGCAGTATTTT. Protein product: CASSQDRGLGGNTQYF.

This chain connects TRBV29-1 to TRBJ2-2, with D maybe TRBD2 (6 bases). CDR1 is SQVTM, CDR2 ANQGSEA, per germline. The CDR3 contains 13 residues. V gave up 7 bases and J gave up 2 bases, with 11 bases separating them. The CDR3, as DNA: TGCAGCGCGGGGAGGTCTAACACCGGGGAGCTGTTTTTT. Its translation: CSAGRSNTGELFF.

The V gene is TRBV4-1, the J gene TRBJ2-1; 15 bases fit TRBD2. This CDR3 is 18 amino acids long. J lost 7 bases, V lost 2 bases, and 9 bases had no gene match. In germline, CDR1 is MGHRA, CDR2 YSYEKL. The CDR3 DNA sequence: TGCGCCAGCAGCCAAAGTTTCCTCGGGACTAGCGGGAGGAATGAGCAGTTCTTC. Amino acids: CASSQSFLGTSGRNEQFF.

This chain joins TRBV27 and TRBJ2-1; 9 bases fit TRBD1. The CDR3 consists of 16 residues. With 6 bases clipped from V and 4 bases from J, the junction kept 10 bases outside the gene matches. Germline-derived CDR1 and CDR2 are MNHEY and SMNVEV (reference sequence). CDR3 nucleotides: TGTGCCAGCAGAGACCCCGGGACAGGGACGTACAATGAGCAGTTCTTC. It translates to CASRDPGTGTYNEQFF.

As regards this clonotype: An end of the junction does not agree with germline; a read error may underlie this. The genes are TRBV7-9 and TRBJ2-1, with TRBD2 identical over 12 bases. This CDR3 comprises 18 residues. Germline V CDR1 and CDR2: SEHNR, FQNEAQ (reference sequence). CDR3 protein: CASSLGGGTSGFYDEQFF. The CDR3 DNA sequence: TGTGCCAGCAGCTTAGGGGGCGGGACTAGCGGGTTCTACGATGAGCAGTTCTTC.

CDR3 bases: TGTGCCAGCAGCTTTGGGACTAGCGGCCTAAGCCACAATGAGCAGTTCTTC. Its translation: CASSFGTSGLSHNEQFF. The J gene is TRBJ2-1, the V gene TRBV7-8, with TRBD2 matching over 11 bases. Losses at the gene ends were 3 bases for V and 5 bases for J; bases not matched to a gene: 9. The CDR3 length is 17 residues. CDR1 is SGHVS and CDR2 is FQNEAQ in the germline V gene. The full variable domain, with the rest looked up from reference TRBV7-8 and TRBJ2-1, is GAGVSQSPRYKVAKRGQDVALRCDPISGHVSLFWYQQALGQGPEFLTYFQNEAQLDKSGLPSDRFFAERPEGSVSTLKIQRTQQEDSAVYLCASSFGTSGLSHNEQFFGPGTRLTVL.

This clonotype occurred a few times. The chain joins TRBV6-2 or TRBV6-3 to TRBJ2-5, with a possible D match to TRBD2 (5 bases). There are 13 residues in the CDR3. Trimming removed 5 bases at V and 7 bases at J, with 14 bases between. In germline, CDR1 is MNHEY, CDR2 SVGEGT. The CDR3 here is CASSRADGRTQYF. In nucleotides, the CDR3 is TGTGCCAGCAGTCGAGCGGACGGCCGGACCCAGTACTTC.